These T cell receptor beta chains were read from a single sample in a study of persistence of HIV-infected CD4 T cells. Assay used: immunoSEQ multiplex PCR; TCRdb lists only in-frame clones, some missing. The sample has around 35,000 clones, roughly four fifths seen once. These receptors' antigens are unknown. The sample here was cultured CD4+ T cells from PBMCs, taken from a patient who received antiretroviral therapy. The receptors come from an adult with HIV. The donor label of this sample is uncertain. CDR3s include the opening cysteine and the closing phenylalanine or tryptophan. The D gene is left open where the match is weak. Size is omitted from some rows. Given values are once, few, many or a class for expanded clones.

>TRBV5-5|TRBJ1-2|.|.
CASSLGINYGYTF
TGTGCCAGCAGCCTTGGTATTAACTATGGCTACACCTTC
>TRBV7-2|TRBJ1-2|.|.
CASSLDGRALNYGYTF
TGTGCCAGCAGCTTAGATGGGAGGGCGCTAAACTATGGCTACACCTTC
>TRBV20-1|TRBJ1-2|.|once
CSASAGRAHGYTF
TGCAGTGCTAGTGCGGGACGAGCCCATGGCTACACCTTC
>TRBV7-9|TRBJ1-2|.|.
CASSEGNNYGYTF
TGTGCCAGCAGCGAGGGAAATAACTATGGCTACACCTTC
>TRBV5-4|TRBJ1-5|.|.
CASSLDNQPQHF
TGTGCCAGCAGCTTGGACAATCAGCCCCAGCATTTT
>TRBV7-3|TRBJ2-6|.|.
CASSKGGSGANVLTF
TGTGCCAGCAGCAAAGGAGGGTCCGGGGCCAACGTCCTGACTTTC
>TRBV5-1|TRBJ1-4|TRBD1|.
CASSLQPGQGGEKLFF
TGCGCCAGCAGCTTGCAGCCGGGACAGGGAGGCGAAAAACTGTTTTTT
>TRBV5-1|TRBJ1-6|TRBD1|once
CASSITGGQLNSPLHF
TGCGCCAGCAGCATAACAGGGGGGCAGCTTAATTCACCCCTCCACTTT
>TRBV6-5|TRBJ2-7|.|.
CASRPASLREQYF
TGTGCCAGCAGGCCAGCCAGCCTTCGGGAGCAGTACTTC
>TRBV6-5|TRBJ1-1|TRBD1|.
CASTRQGMNTEAFF
TGTGCCAGCACCCGACAGGGGATGAACACTGAAGCTTTCTTT
>TRBV9|TRBJ1-1|.|.
CASSVLVNTEAFF
TGTGCCAGCAGCGTATTGGTAAACACTGAAGCTTTCTTT
>TRBV6-5|TRBJ1-1|.|.
CASSFVDRLNTEAFF
TGTGCCAGCAGTTTCGTGGACAGATTGAACACTGAAGCTTTCTTT
>TRBV5-1|TRBJ2-3|.|.
CASSRSTASTDTQYF
TGCGCCAGCAGCCGGAGCACAGCTAGCACAGATACGCAGTATTTT
>TRBV4-1|TRBJ1-5|TRBD1|once
CASSPGQGARNQPQHF
TGCGCCAGCAGCCCGGGACAGGGGGCTAGAAATCAGCCCCAGCATTTT
>TRBV10-3|TRBJ1-1|TRBD1|few
CAISESRGGQTEAFF
TGTGCCATCAGTGAGTCGAGAGGGGGCCAGACTGAAGCTTTCTTT
>TRBV4-1|TRBJ2-1|TRBD2|.
CASSQGGIERGANEQFF
TGCGCCAGCAGCCAAGGGGGAATTGAGCGGGGGGCAAATGAGCAGTTCTTC
>TRBV5-1|TRBJ2-3|.|few
CASSLVGDHDTQYF
TGCGCCAGCAGCTTGGTGGGGGACCACGATACGCAGTATTTT
>TRBV2|TRBJ1-1|.|.
CATGRGGHLNTEAFF
TGTGCCACCGGGAGAGGGGGGCACCTGAACACTGAAGCTTTCTTT
>TRBV9|TRBJ1-3|.|.
CASSVDGGSGNTIYF
TGTGCCAGCAGCGTAGATGGGGGCTCTGGAAACACCATATATTTT
>TRBV7-8|TRBJ1-4|.|.
CASSFSEGPLPNEKLFF
TGTGCCAGCAGCTTCTCTGAGGGGCCGCTCCCTAATGAAAAACTGTTTTTT
>TRBV9|TRBJ2-3|.|.
CASSVGSSETDTQYF
TGTGCCAGCAGCGTAGGAAGTAGCGAAACAGATACGCAGTATTTT
>TRBV18|TRBJ1-6|TRBD1|.
CASSPGQGGLSPLHF
TGTGCCAGCTCACCTGGACAGGGAGGTTTGTCACCCCTCCACTTT
>TRBV30|TRBJ1-1|.|.
CAWKNGFEAFF
TGTGCCTGGAAGAACGGCTTTGAAGCTTTCTTT
>TRBV6-4|TRBJ2-3|.|once
CASSDPGAGDTQYF
TGTGCCAGCAGTGACCCGGGGGCGGGAGATACGCAGTATTTT
>TRBV24-1|TRBJ2-5|TRBD2|.
CATSDRSPGLAGGQETQYF
TGTGCCACCAGTGACCGTTCCCCGGGACTAGCGGGGGGGCAAGAGACCCAGTACTTC
>TRBV2|TRBJ2-4|.|.
CASSELGGLAKNIQYF
TGTGCCAGCAGTGAGTTGGGAGGACTAGCCAAAAACATTCAGTACTTC
>TRBV5-4|TRBJ2-7|TRBD2|.
CASRLGSGGSSYEQYF
TGTGCCAGCAGACTTGGTAGCGGGGGAAGCTCCTACGAGCAGTACTTC
>TRBV30|TRBJ2-2|.|.
CASGTSNTGELFF
TGTGCCTCCGGGACTTCCAACACCGGGGAGCTGTTTTTT
>TRBV19|TRBJ1-1|.|.
CASSPHPPVVLAFF
TGTGCCAGTAGTCCCCACCCGCCAGTCGTGCTAGCTTTCTTT
>TRBV24-1|TRBJ1-5|TRBD1|.
CATSDSQGGQPQHF
TGTGCCACCAGTGATTCGCAGGGGGGTCAGCCCCAGCATTTT
>TRBV27|TRBJ1-5|.|few
CASSFRQPQHF
TGTGCCAGCAGTTTCCGACAGCCCCAGCATTTT
>TRBV4-1|TRBJ2-3|TRBD2|.
CASSRDLAGGDTQYF
TGCGCCAGCAGCCGCGACCTAGCGGGGGGAGATACGCAGTATTTT
>TRBV5-1|TRBJ1-2|.|.
CASSLDRVAYGYTF
TGCGCCAGCAGCTTGGACAGAGTTGCCTATGGCTACACCTTC
>TRBV19|TRBJ1-1|.|.
CASSMRAVGEAFF
TGTGCCAGTAGTATGCGGGCGGTGGGTGAAGCTTTCTTT
>TRBV11-3|TRBJ1-1|.|.
CASSLKFDTEAFF
TGTGCCAGCAGCTTAAAATTCGACACTGAAGCTTTCTTT
>TRBV12-3/TRBV12-4|TRBJ1-5|.|.
CASSLNSGQPQHF
TGTGCCAGCAGTTTAAACTCAGGTCAGCCCCAGCATTTT
>TRBV5-5|TRBJ1-6|.|.
CASSFYREGSPLHF
TGTGCCAGCAGCTTTTACAGGGAAGGCTCACCCCTCCACTTT
>TRBV16|TRBJ2-2|.|once
CASSQGPQGPTGELFF
TGTGCCAGCAGCCAAGGCCCTCAGGGGCCCACCGGGGAGCTGTTTTTT
>TRBV6-5|TRBJ1-6|.|.
CASSDTGPLRSPLHF
TGTGCCAGCAGCGATACAGGGCCCCTTCGATCACCCCTCCACTTT
>TRBV12-2|TRBJ2-1|.|.
CASRTTSGGANEQFF
TGTGCAAGTCGCACGACTAGCGGGGGGGCGAATGAGCAGTTCTTC
>TRBV19|TRBJ1-5|.|.
CASRDLDSNQPQHF
TGTGCCAGCCGGGACCTCGATAGCAATCAGCCCCAGCATTTT
>TRBV9|TRBJ2-3|.|.
CASGPQTFTDTQYF
TGTGCCAGCGGCCCACAGACTTTCACAGATACGCAGTATTTT
>TRBV5-1|TRBJ2-1|.|.
CASSLAGIHNEQFF
TGCGCCAGCAGCTTGGCTGGGATACACAATGAGCAGTTCTTC
>TRBV5-1|TRBJ1-2|.|once
CASSFDSDRYGYTF
TGCGCCAGCAGCTTTGACAGCGATCGCTATGGCTACACCTTC
>TRBV19|TRBJ1-6|.|few
CASSIGPGSNNSPLHF
TGTGCCAGTAGTATTGGACCTGGCAGCAATAATTCACCCCTCCACTTT
>TRBV19|TRBJ1-5|.|.
CASSSLGQLNQPQHF
TGTGCCAGTAGTTCTCTCGGACAGCTCAATCAGCCCCAGCATTTT
>TRBV6-5|TRBJ1-6|.|.
CASSYWDNNSPLHF
TGTGCCAGCAGTTATTGGGACAACAATTCACCCCTCCACTTT
>TRBV27|TRBJ2-3|.|once
CASSFRTPSTDTQYF
TGTGCCAGCAGTTTTAGGACCCCTAGCACAGATACGCAGTATTTT
>TRBV7-3|TRBJ2-3|.|.
CASSPTPSSTDTQYF
TGTGCCAGCAGCCCAACACCCTCTAGCACAGATACGCAGTATTTT
>TRBV12-3/TRBV12-4|TRBJ1-1|.|.
CASSLSGKTEAFF
TGTGCCAGCAGTTTGTCGGGGAAAACTGAAGCTTTCTTT
>TRBV7-7|TRBJ2-1|.|.
CASSSYGGPGHEQFF
TGTGCCAGCAGCTCGTATGGGGGGCCAGGCCATGAGCAGTTCTTC